This T cell receptor (beta chain) derives from a study of blood T cell repertoires in COVID-19 (TCRdb year 2020). Looking at the study overall: Samples from collaborators originated in the United States, Italy and Spain and spanned both the acute and convalescent phases of COVID-19. The material from the prospective study consisted of cDNA or gDNA derived from T cells, B-cell-depleted T cells, or PBMCs. Deeply sampled blood TCRbeta repertoires from subjects exposed to, actively infected with, or recovered from COVID-19 were included in the dataset. The repertoires were released in a freely available public database meant as a resource for research on the immune response to SARS-CoV-2. Samples came from the ongoing ImmuneRACE study (first 160 participants) plus 1,254 subjects from 6 global collaborators. Sample metadata almost always included a de-identified subject ID, COVID-19 status, age in years and sex. Where available, HLA class I and class II types were obtained from metadata supplied by the sample provider rather than from assay-based typing.

One collaborating source in Seattle enrolled patients while the patients were actively infected and followed the patients over time throughout the course of disease. Whole blood was collected in K2EDTA tubes by collaborating institutions according to the institutions' own protocols. For TCRbeta analysis, collaborators shipped samples as frozen whole blood, isolated PBMCs, or DNA extracted from either of those sample types. A word on this clone: No antigen is known for it. No quality values exist for individual bases; no much larger clone is one base distant.

Here is what the overall study found, with its caveats: The quantity of clinical and demographic metadata differed by source and by participant and was supplied without curation.

TCRbeta CDR3 regions were amplified from genomic DNA by means of the immunoSEQ Assay, a bias-controlled multiplex PCR. Under the source paper's analysis protocol: Within the assay, amplification of reference gene primers was used to estimate how many nucleated cells each sample contained. To quantify the absolute abundance of each unique TCRbeta CDR3 rearrangement, sequence reads were collapsed and filtered. Productive Simpson clonality was computed per sample as the square root of Simpson's diversity index over productive rearrangements. The table was pulled from immuneACCESS by TCRdb, which kept in-frame rearrangements only. Such tables lose some clones; where checked, under half of the loss comes from unresolved V genes, and the rest has no known cause. D and trimming come from the DNA, and the V and J calls and clone size come from that table. The table for this sample lists around 250,000 clones; 90% of them were counted only once. The ten most abundant clones make up 2% to 2.5% of the sample.

From a lookup of the germline V gene (reference sequence), CDR1 and CDR2 are SGHNT and YYREEE. At the junction V is shortened by 1 base and J by 2 bases; bases outside the gene matches: 5. The CDR3 covers 15 residues, taking in both the cysteine and the phenylalanine. The read is trimmed to its CDR3 DNA, 45 bases read in frame from base 1. The receptor was isolated from a woman aged 60-75 years with COVID-19, enrolled during active disease. Recombination connected TRBV5-4 to TRBJ2-7; 8 bases in the middle match TRBD1. Source material: peripheral blood. Here the CDR3 is given as CASSLITGGTYEQYF. The DNA sequence is TGTGCCAGCAGCTTGATAACAGGGGGAACCTACGAGCAGTACTTC.